This T cell receptor beta chain was profiled in a study of T cell responses to AZD1222 COVID-19 vaccine. Study background: Both about-4-week and about-12-week second-dose recipients were combined.

The data were produced by immunoSEQ multiplex PCR, yet TCRdb's version contains in-frame clones alone and is incomplete. The repertoire includes 100,000 to 150,000 clones, approximately 89% of them detected once, and 8.5% to 12% sits in the top ten. As for this clone: Its antigen is still unknown.

The CDR3 spans 15 residues. The germline CDR1 and CDR2 sequences are SGHDT and YYEEEE. V was pared by 2 bases and J by 1 base, with 12 bases between. Study observations and caveats: The donor group comprised mostly white British people and more females; the analysis possibly underestimated clonal diversity. Unmutated variant regions reportedly attract nearly half of all spike-specific TCRs.

The specimen comprised peripheral blood, sampled on day 0 of AZD1222 vaccination. This TCR was sampled from an adult in good health. J is TRBJ1-1 and V is TRBV5-6; no firm D call. CDR3 amino acids: CASSFGVSANTEAFF. As DNA, the CDR3 is TGTGCCAGCAGCTTTGGGGTCTCGGCGAACACTGAAGCTTTCTTT. The full variable domain, its missing parts supplied by reference TRBV5-6 and TRBJ1-1, is DAGVTQSPTHLIKTRGQQVTLRCSPKSGHDTVSWYQQALGQGPQFIFQYYEEEERQRGNFPDRFSGHQFPNYSSELNVNALLLGDSALYLCASSFGVSANTEAFFGQGTRLTVV.